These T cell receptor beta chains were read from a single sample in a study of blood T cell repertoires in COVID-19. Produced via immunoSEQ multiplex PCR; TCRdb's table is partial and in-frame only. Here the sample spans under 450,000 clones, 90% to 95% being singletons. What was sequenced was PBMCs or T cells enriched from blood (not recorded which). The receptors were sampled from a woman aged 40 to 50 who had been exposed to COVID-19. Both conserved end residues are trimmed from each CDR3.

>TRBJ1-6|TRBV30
AWSAGNSPLH
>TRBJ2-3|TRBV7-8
ASSTTRFTDTQY
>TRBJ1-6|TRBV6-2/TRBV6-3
ASSYPYSPLH
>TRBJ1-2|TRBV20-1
SASSNYGYT
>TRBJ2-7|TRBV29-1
SVVAVGAGSPYEQY
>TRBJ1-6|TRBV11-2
ASTTRSSYNSPLH
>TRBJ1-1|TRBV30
AWSHGGNTEAF
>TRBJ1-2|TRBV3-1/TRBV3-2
ASSQDRATNYGYT
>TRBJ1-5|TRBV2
ASSGTGGGSNQPQH
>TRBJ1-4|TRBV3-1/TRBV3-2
ASSQETGVREKLF
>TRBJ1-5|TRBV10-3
AISESWGSNQPQH
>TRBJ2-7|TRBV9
ASSNPRTSGGSYEQY
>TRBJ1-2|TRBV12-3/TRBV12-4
ASSYGSNYGYT
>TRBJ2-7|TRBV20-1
SASGKYRGEPSYEQY
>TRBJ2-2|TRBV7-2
ASSQIRSGELF
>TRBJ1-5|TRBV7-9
ASSLGGGAANQPQH
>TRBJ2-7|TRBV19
ASSSRGEGRDEQY
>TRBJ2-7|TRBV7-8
ASSTKSNLNLQGTVYEQY
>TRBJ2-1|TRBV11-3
ASSPAEGRIEQF
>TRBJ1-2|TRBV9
ASQGVNGYT
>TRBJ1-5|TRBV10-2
ASRSGSNQPQH
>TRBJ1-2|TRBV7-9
ASSLGQGVDYGYT
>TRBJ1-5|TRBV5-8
ASSPNRGINQPQH
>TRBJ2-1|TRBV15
ATSRVRDEQF
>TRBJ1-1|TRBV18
ASSTTGGRNTEAF
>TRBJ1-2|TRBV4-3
ASSQDQVRKYGYT
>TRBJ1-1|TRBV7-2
ASSLGTGGFVTEAF
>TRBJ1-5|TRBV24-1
ATSDGGGNQPQH
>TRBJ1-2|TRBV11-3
ASSLVNSWAGYT
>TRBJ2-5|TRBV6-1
ASSDRSLAGETQY
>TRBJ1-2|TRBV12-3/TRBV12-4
ASSLDTYGYT
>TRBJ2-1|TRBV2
ASSEGSLGSYNEQF
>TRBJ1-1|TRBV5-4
ASSSPGGNTEAF
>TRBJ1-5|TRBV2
ASSPGRTIQPQH